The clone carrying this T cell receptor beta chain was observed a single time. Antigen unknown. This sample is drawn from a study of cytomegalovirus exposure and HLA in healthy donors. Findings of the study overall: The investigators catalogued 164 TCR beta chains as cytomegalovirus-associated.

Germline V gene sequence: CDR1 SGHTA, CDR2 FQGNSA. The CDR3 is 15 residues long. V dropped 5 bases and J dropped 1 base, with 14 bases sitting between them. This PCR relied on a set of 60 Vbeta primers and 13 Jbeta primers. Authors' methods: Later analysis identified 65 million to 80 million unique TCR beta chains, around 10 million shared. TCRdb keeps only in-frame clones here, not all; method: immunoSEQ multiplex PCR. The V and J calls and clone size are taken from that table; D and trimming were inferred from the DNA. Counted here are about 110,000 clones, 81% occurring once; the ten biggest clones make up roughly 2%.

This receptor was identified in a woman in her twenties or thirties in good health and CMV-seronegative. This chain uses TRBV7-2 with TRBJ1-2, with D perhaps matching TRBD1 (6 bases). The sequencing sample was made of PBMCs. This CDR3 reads CASSPQGSNNYGYTF. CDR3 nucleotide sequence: TGTGCCAGCAGCCCCCAGGGGTCTAATAACTATGGCTACACCTTC.